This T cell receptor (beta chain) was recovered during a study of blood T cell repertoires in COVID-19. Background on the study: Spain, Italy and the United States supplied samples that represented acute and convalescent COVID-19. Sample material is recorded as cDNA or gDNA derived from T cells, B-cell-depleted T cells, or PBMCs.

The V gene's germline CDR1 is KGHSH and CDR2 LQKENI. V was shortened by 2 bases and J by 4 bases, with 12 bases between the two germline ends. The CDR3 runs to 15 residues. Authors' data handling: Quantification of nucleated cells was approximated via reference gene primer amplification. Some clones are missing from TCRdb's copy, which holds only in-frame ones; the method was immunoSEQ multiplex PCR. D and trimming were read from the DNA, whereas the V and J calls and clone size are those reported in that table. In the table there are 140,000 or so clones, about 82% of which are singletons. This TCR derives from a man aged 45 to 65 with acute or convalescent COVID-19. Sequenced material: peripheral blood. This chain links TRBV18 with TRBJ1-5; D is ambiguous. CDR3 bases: TGTGCCAGCTCACCAAGCAGGAACCTAAATCAGCCCCAGCATTTT. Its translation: CASSPSRNLNQPQHF.